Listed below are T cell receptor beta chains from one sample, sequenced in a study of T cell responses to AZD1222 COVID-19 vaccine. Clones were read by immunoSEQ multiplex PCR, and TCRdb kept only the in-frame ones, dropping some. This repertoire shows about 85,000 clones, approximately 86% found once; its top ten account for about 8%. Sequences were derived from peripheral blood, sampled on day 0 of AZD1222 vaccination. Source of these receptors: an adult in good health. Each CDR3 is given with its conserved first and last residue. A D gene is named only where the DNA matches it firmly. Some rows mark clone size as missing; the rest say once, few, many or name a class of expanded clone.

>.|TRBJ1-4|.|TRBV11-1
TGTGCCAGCAGCTCGAACCAGTTGGCTAATGAAAAACTGTTTTTT
CASSSNQLANEKLFF
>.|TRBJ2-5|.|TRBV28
TGTGCCAGCACCTACTGGGCTAGTCGAGAGACCCAGTACTTC
CASTYWASRETQYF
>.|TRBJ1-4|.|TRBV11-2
TGTGCCAGCAGCATACAGGGTTTTCCTAATGAAAAACTGTTTTTT
CASSIQGFPNEKLFF
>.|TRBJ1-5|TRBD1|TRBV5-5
TGTGCCAGCAGCCCCTCACAGACAGGGGGAAGCAATCAGCCCCAGCATTTT
CASSPSQTGGSNQPQHF
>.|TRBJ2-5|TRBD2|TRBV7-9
TGTGCCAGCAGCCAGCAGACTAGCGAAAACCAAGAGACCCAGTACTTC
CASSQQTSENQETQYF
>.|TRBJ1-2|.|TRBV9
TGTGCCAGCAGCGTAGCTACTCTCCCATATGGCTACACCTTC
CASSVATLPYGYTF
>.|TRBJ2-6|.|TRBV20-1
TGCAGTGCTAGTCCGGACCTCTCTGGGGCCAACGTCCTGACTTTC
CSASPDLSGANVLTF
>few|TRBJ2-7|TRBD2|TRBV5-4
TGTGCCAGCAGCTTGGACCCAGGGACTAGCGGCTACGAGCAGTACTTC
CASSLDPGTSGYEQYF
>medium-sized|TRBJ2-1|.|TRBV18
TGTGCCAGCTCCCCCCAGGGATCCCCCCGAATCCCCTATTTCTCCTACAATGAGCAGTTCTTC
CASSPQGSPRIPYFSYNEQFF
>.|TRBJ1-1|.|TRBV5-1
TGCGCCAGCAGCTTGGAGGCGGGGGTAAGGACTGAAGCTTTCTTT
CASSLEAGVRTEAFF
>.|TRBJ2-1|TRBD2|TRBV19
TGTGCCAGTAGTATAGCGGGAGGCACAAACTACAATGAGCAGTTCTTC
CASSIAGGTNYNEQFF
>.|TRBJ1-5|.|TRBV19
TGTGCCAGTAGTCCGGGACTAGGGCAGCCCCAGCATTTT
CASSPGLGQPQHF
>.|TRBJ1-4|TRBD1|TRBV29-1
TGCAGCGTTGAAGTGAGGGGGACAGGCTCTGAAAAACTGTTTTTT
CSVEVRGTGSEKLFF
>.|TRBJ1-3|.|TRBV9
TGTGCCAGCAGTAATCCACAGGGAAGCTCTGGAAACACCATATATTTT
CASSNPQGSSGNTIYF
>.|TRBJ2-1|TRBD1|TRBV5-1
TGCGCCAGCAGCACCCTACCCGGGACAGGGGGCCCCGATGAGCAGTTCTTC
CASSTLPGTGGPDEQFF
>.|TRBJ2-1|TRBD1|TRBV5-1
TGCGCCAGCAGCTCCCCCGGGACAGGGGCCAATGAGCAGTTCTTC
CASSSPGTGANEQFF
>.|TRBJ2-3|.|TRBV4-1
TGCGCCAGCAGCCAAGATAGGCAGGGGCCCCGCACAGATACGCAGTATTTT
CASSQDRQGPRTDTQYF
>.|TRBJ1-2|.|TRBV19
TGTGCCAGTAGTAATGGCGTTAACTATGGCTACACCTTC
CASSNGVNYGYTF
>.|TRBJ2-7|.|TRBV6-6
TGTGCCAGCAGGCGTGACCTCGACTCTCTAGGGGAGCAGTACTTC
CASRRDLDSLGEQYF
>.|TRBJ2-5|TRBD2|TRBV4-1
TGCGCCAGCAGCCATGACAGGCTAGCGGGAGTACGAGAGACCCAGTACTTC
CASSHDRLAGVRETQYF
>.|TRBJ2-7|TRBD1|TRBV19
TGTGCCAGTAGTTGGACAGGGCCCTCCTACGAGCAGTACTTC
CASSWTGPSYEQYF
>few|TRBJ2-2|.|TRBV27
TGTGCCAGCAGTTTATCGTTTGGGTACACCGGGGAGCTGTTTTTT
CASSLSFGYTGELFF
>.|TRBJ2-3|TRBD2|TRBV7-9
TGTGCCAGCAGCTCTAAACTAGCGGGATCCACAGATACGCAGTATTTT
CASSSKLAGSTDTQYF
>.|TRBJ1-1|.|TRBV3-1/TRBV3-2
TGTGCCAGCAGCCAAGATCAGGGCTTGAACACTGAAGCTTTCTTT
CASSQDQGLNTEAFF
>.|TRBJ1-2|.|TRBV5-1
TGCGCCAGCAGCTTATTCTTGGGGAGCGGATATGGCTACACCTTC
CASSLFLGSGYGYTF
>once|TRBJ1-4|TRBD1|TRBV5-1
TGCGCCAGCAGAGCGGGACAGCAATACCTTGCAACTAATGAAAAACTGTTTTTT
CASRAGQQYLATNEKLFF
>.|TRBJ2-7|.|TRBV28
TGTGCCAGCACCATTGGGTTGGCTCCCTCCTACGAGCAGTACTTC
CASTIGLAPSYEQYF
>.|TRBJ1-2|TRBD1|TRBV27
TGTGCCAGCAGTTCCCCTTCAGCAGGGGGAAATGGCTACACCTTC
CASSSPSAGGNGYTF
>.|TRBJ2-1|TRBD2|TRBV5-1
TGCGCCAGCAGCATTCGACTAGCTGGCAATGAGCAGTTCTTC
CASSIRLAGNEQFF
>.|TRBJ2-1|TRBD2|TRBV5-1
TGCGCCAGCAGCTTGGACATAGCGGGCTTAAGCTACAATGAGCAGTTCTTC
CASSLDIAGLSYNEQFF
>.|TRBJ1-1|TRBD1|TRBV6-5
TGTGCCAGCAGGTTGACAGGGGGTACTGAAGCTTTCTTT
CASRLTGGTEAFF
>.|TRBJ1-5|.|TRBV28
TGTGCCAGCAGTCTCCCGGGAGGGGTGGTTCAGCCCCAGCATTTT
CASSLPGGVVQPQHF
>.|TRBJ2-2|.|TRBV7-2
TGTGCCAGCAGCTTGACAGCTACCCTAGCGAACACCGGGGAGCTGTTTTTT
CASSLTATLANTGELFF
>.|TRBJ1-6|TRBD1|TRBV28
TGTGCCAGCAGCCGAGGACAGGGAGGCTCACCCCTCCACTTT
CASSRGQGGSPLHF
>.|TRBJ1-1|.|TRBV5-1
TGCGCCAGCAGCCTGGGCGGAGGGCTGAACACTGAAGCTTTCTTT
CASSLGGGLNTEAFF
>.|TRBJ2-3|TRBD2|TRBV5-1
TGCGCCAGCAATCCGGCGGGAGGACCAGATACGCAGTATTTT
CASNPAGGPDTQYF
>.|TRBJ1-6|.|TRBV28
TGTGCCAGCAGCCCGCTCCGGGCCCCTAATTCACCCCTCCACTTT
CASSPLRAPNSPLHF
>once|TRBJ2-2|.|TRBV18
TGTGCCAGCTCACCACCTACCGGGGAGCTGTTTTTT
CASSPPTGELFF
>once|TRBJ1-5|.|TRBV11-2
TGTGCCAGCAGCTTAGCGCCGGGATCAAGTCAGCCCCAGCATTTT
CASSLAPGSSQPQHF
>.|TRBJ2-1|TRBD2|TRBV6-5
TGTGCCAGCAGTTACGGCGGGGGTGGTGAGCAGTTCTTC
CASSYGGGGEQFF
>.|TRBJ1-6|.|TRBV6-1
TGTGCCAGCAGTTATAGGGCTTATAATTCACCCCTCCACTTT
CASSYRAYNSPLHF
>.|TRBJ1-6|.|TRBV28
TGTGCCAGCAACACGGCGAATTCACCCCTCCACTTT
CASNTANSPLHF
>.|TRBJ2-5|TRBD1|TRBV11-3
TGTGCCAGCAGCTTCGGGACAGGGGTAGAGACCCAGTACTTC
CASSFGTGVETQYF
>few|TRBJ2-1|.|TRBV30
TGTGCCTGGAGTGTTCGATCGTTTGGGAATGAGCAGTTCTTC
CAWSVRSFGNEQFF
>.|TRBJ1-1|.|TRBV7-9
TGTGCCAGCAGCCTCGGCTTCATGAACACTGAAGCTTTCTTT
CASSLGFMNTEAFF
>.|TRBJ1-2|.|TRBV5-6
TGTGCCAGCAGCTGGACTGGACAAGGCAACTATGGCTACACCTTC
CASSWTGQGNYGYTF
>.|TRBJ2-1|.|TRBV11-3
TGTGCCAGCAGCGACGACTCCTACAATGAGCAGTTCTTC
CASSDDSYNEQFF
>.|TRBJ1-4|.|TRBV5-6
TGTGCCAGCAGCTTAAGGGTACAGGATCCAACTAATGAAAAACTGTTTTTT
CASSLRVQDPTNEKLFF
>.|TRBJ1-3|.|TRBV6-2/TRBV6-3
TGTGCCAGCAGTACCGGACTTCCAAAGGGGAACACCATATATTTT
CASSTGLPKGNTIYF
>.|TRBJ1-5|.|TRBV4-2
TGTGCCAGCAGCCGGATAAGGTATGAGCCCCAGCATTTT
CASSRIRYEPQHF
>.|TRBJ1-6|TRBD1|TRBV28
TGTGCCAGCAGCCCCTGGGACAGGGTCCGCTCACCCCTCCACTTT
CASSPWDRVRSPLHF
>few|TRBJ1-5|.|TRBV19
TGTGCCACCAGGGGCAGGGGATCGAATAGCAATCAGCCCCAGCATTTT
CATRGRGSNSNQPQHF
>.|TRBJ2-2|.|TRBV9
TGTGCCAGCAGCGTAGAGACGATGGCAGGGGGAGGAACCGGGGAGCTGTTTTTT
CASSVETMAGGGTGELFF
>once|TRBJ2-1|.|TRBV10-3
TGTGCCATCAGGGACACCGCAATCTACAATGAGCAGTTCTTC
CAIRDTAIYNEQFF
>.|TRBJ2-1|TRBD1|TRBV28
TGTGCCAGCAGTCTCGGACAGGGCGGGTACAATGAGCAGTTCTTC
CASSLGQGGYNEQFF
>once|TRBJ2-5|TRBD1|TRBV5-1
TGCGCCAGCAGTCAGACTGGGACAGTTGGGGGAGAGACCCAGTACTTC
CASSQTGTVGGETQYF
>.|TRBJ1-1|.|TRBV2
TGTGCCAGCAGTGAACAGGGACCCATGGGCACTGAAGCTTTCTTT
CASSEQGPMGTEAFF